Listed here are 4 T cell receptor beta chains from one sample, sequenced in a study of blood T cell repertoires in COVID-19. Measured with immunoSEQ multiplex PCR; TCRdb has only the in-frame clones, and not every one. Of some 100,000 clones in the sample, around 80% are singletons; the top ten hold approximately 7.9%. The sample consisted of peripheral blood. All receptors derive from a woman older than 75 with active or convalescent COVID-19.

The J gene is TRBJ1-5, the V gene TRBV27; possibly TRBD1 for D (6 bases). The V gene lost 3 bases and the J gene lost 6 bases, with 12 bases spanning the gap. CDR3 length equals 14 residues. Germline V gene sequence: CDR1 MNHEY, CDR2 SMNVEV (reference sequence). The CDR3 bases are TGTGCCAGCAGTTTTACAGGGAGGGGTCAGCCCCAGCATTTT. Its protein product is CASSFTGRGQPQHF.

This clone came up once. CDR3 in DNA: TGTGCCACCAGTGACCCGACGCGGGCCTACGAGCAGTACTTC. This gives the protein CATSDPTRAYEQYF. This rearrangement joins TRBV24-1 to TRBJ2-7; D might be TRBD2 (5 bases). This CDR3 spans 14 amino acids. The germline V gene encodes CDR1 KGHDR and CDR2 SFDVKD. Trimming stripped 4 bases from V and 2 bases from J, with 11 bases between.

The rearrangement joins TRBV7-9 to TRBJ1-3; 7 bases are shared with TRBD1. V was clipped by 11 bases and J by 0 bases; unmatched bases: 10. There are 15 residues in the CDR3. Germline CDR1 SEHNR, CDR2 FQNEAQ (reference sequence). The CDR3 nucleotides read TGTGCCGGAACAGGGGCTATCCTCTCTGGAAACACCATATATTTT. Its protein product is CAGTGAILSGNTIYF. The variable domain in full, with the rest retrieved from reference TRBV7-9 and TRBJ1-3, is DTGVSQNPRHKITKRGQNVTFRCDPISEHNRLYWYRQTLGQGPEFLTYFQNEAQLEKSRLLSDRFSAERPKGSFSTLEIQRTEQGDSAMYLCAGTGAILSGNTIYFGEGSWLTVV.

This clone is labeled as medium-sized. The chain couples TRBV18 to TRBJ1-4; D is unclear. CDR3 length: 11 amino acids. The germline CDR1 and CDR2 sequences are KGHSH and LQKENI. Between the trimmed V and J ends, which lost 6 bases and 4 bases, there was a span of 3 bases. CDR3 DNA: TGTGCCAGCTCCCTTAATGAAAAACTGTTTTTT. Its translation is CASSLNEKLFF.